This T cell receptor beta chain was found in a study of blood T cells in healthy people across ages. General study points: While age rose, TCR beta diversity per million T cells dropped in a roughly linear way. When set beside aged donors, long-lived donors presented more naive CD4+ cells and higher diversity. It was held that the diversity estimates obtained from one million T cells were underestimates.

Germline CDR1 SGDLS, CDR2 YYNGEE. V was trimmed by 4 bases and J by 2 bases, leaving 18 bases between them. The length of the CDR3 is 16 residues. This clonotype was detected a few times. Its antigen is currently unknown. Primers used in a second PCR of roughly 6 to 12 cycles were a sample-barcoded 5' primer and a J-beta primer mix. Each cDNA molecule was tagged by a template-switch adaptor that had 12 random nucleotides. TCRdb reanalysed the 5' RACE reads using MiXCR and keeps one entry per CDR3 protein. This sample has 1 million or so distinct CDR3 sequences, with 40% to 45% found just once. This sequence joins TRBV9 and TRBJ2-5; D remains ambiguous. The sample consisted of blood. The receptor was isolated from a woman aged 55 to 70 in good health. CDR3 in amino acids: CASSPYAGLPQETQYF. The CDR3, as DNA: TGTGCCAGCAGCCCCTATGCCGGGCTCCCTCAAGAGACCCAGTACTTC.